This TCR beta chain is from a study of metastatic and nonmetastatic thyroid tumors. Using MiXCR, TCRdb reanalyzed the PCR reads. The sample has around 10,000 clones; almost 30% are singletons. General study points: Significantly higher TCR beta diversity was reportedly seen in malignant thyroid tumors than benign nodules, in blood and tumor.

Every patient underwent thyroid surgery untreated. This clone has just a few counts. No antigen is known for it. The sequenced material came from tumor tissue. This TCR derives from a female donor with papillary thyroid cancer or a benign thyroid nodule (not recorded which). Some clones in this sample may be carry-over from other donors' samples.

This chain's CDR3 is CACRARGEEQYF. Here the CDR3 DNA reads TGTGCCTGTCGGGCCAGAGGGGAAGAGCAGTACTTC. V is TRBV30 and J is TRBJ2-7; D possibly uses TRBD1 or TRBD2 (5 bases each). The CDR3 sequence is 12 residues long. Germline CDR1 reads GTSNPN; CDR2 reads SVGIG (reference sequence). V was pared by 6 bases and J by 7 bases, with 16 bases between.